This TCR beta chain was recorded in a study of shared clonotypes between healthy human individuals. Measured with immunoSEQ multiplex PCR; TCRdb has only the in-frame clones, and not every one. The data hold over a million clones, with approximately 78% observed a single time. Germline V gene sequence: CDR1 SGHRS, CDR2 YFSETQ. The length of the CDR3 is 12 residues. V lost 0 bases to trimming and J lost 2 bases, with 3 bases between them. With respect to this clone: Other DNA sequences of this sample code for an identical CDR3.

This chain uses TRBV5-1 with TRBJ2-7; D gene uncertain. The sample consisted of memory CD4+ T cells from PBMCs. Subset indicated: CD45RA-negative fraction. The source of this sequence is a man aged 18 to 29 in good health. Some clones in this sample may be carry-over from other donors' samples. Written as DNA, the CDR3 is TGCGCCAGCAGCTTGGGTACCTACGAGCAGTACTTC. The encoded protein is CASSLGTYEQYF.